The 27 T cell receptor beta chains presented below share a single source sample, sequenced in a study of identifying expanded T cells in peripheral blood. Produced via immunoSEQ multiplex PCR; TCRdb's table is partial and in-frame only. The repertoire holds around 120,000 clones, with 86% as singletons. Sequencing was done on a sample of blood. These receptor sequences come from a person aged 18 to 75 in good health.

The rearrangement joins TRBV29-1 to TRBJ1-4; TRBD1 is a possible D gene (6 bases). The CDR3 extends over 13 amino acids. In germline, CDR1 is SQVTM, CDR2 ANQGSEA. Between the trimmed V and J ends, which lost 8 bases and 6 bases, there was a span of 16 bases. The CDR3 DNA reads TGCAGCTGTAGGACAGAACCCTATGAAAAACTGTTTTTT. Translating it yields CSCRTEPYEKLFF.

V and J are TRBV5-4 and TRBJ2-2, with 7 nucleotides matching TRBD2. Per germline, CDR1 SGHNT and CDR2 YYREEE (reference sequence). The CDR3 runs 14 residues. V trimming: 4 bases; J trimming: 7 bases; junction bases outside the gene matches: 7. The CDR3 reads CASSRRGEGGELFF. For the CDR3, the DNA is TGTGCCAGCAGCCGCCGGGGGGAAGGCGGGGAGCTGTTTTTT.

The rearrangement uses TRBV6-6 and TRBJ2-3; 8 bases agree with TRBD1. This CDR3 is 14 amino acids long. Germline V CDR1 and CDR2: MNHNY, SVGAGI (reference sequence). V was clipped by 4 bases and J by 7 bases; unmatched bases: 7. The CDR3 region has the DNA TGTGCCAGCAGTTGGGGGACAGGTGAAAATACGCAGTATTTT. It specifies CASSWGTGENTQYF.

The chain is built from TRBV7-2 and TRBJ2-7; D perhaps matches TRBD1 (6 bases). The V and J ends lost 0 bases and 5 bases respectively, with 11 bases between them. The CDR3 length is 14 residues. The germline V gene encodes CDR1 SGHTA and CDR2 FQGNSA. CDR3 nucleotide sequence: TGTGCCAGCAGCTTAGCGGCAGGGGTGGACGAGCAGTACTTC. As protein: CASSLAAGVDEQYF.

The chain recombines TRBV19 with TRBJ1-2; D is undetermined. Germline CDR1 and CDR2: LNHDA and SQIVND (reference sequence). Trimming took off 5 bases at V and 4 bases at J, with 11 bases between the two ends. The CDR3 length is 13 residues. The CDR3 DNA follows: TGTGCCAGTAGTGCGTGGGATACCTATGGCTACACCTTC. This gives the protein CASSAWDTYGYTF.

This clone is a singleton in its sample. Sequence at one end of the junction differs from germline and may be a read error. The chain employs TRBV20-1 and TRBJ2-7; D possibly corresponds to TRBD1 (5 bases). Germline loops: CDR1 DFQATT, CDR2 SNEGSKA (reference sequence). The CDR3 has 11 amino acids. In DNA form, the CDR3 reads TGCAGTGCGGGGCAGTCCTTCGAGCAGTACTTC. Translated, it gives CSAGQSFEQYF.

With regard to this clone: Other DNA sequences in the same sample also yield this CDR3. The V gene is TRBV9, the J gene TRBJ2-3; D is unclear. V was cut by 0 bases and J by 3 bases, with 2 bases left in between. The length of the CDR3 is 12 residues. The V gene's germline CDR1 is SGDLS and CDR2 YYNGEE. The chain's CDR3 is CASSVVTDTQYF. CDR3 DNA sequence: TGTGCCAGCAGCGTAGTAACAGATACGCAGTATTTT.

The chain joins TRBV19 to TRBJ2-3; D gene uncertain. V was pared by 6 bases and J by 0 bases, with 16 bases between. The CDR3 length is 16 residues. Germline values: CDR1 LNHDA, CDR2 SQIVND (reference sequence). In DNA form, the CDR3 reads TGTGCCAGTAGACCCCCTCGGGCCTCGAGCACAGATACGCAGTATTTT. It translates to CASRPPRASSTDTQYF.

This chain uses TRBV19 with TRBJ2-3; the D gene is possibly TRBD2 (6 bases). V was trimmed by 3 bases and J by 5 bases, leaving 18 bases between them. CDR1 and CDR2 from the germline V gene are LNHDA and SQIVND (reference sequence). This CDR3 region has 16 residues. Here the CDR3 reads CASSISQGGAGDTQYF. For the CDR3, the DNA is TGTGCCAGTAGTATTAGTCAGGGCGGGGCGGGAGATACGCAGTATTTT.

The chain joins TRBV10-3 to TRBJ1-2; the D is unclear. V lost 6 bases, J lost 4 bases, and 9 bases lay in between. The germline CDR1 and CDR2 sequences are ENHRY and SYGVKD. The CDR3 runs 12 residues. The CDR3 DNA is TGTGCCATCAGCCGAGACTTCTATGGCTACACCTTC. Protein: CAISRDFYGYTF.

The chain uses TRBV5-1 and TRBJ1-1, with no clear D. CDR1 is SGHRS and CDR2 is YFSETQ in the germline V gene. V was pared by 0 bases and J by 3 bases, with 15 bases between. The CDR3 covers 16 residues. The CDR3 nucleotides read TGCGCCAGCAGCTTGGGTAGCCCGACCTTTGACACTGAAGCTTTCTTT. It specifies CASSLGSPTFDTEAFF. The variable domain in full, completed from reference TRBV5-1 and TRBJ1-1, reads KAGVTQTPRYLIKTRGQQVTLSCSPISGHRSVSWYQQTPGQGLQFLFEYFSETQRNKGNFPGRFSGRQFSNSRSEMNVSTLELGDSALYLCASSLGSPTFDTEAFFGQGTRLTVV.

The chain is built from TRBV6-5 and TRBJ2-3; D might be TRBD2 (6 bases). The CDR3 is made up of 14 amino acids. V was pared by 6 bases and J by 3 bases, with 13 bases between. Germline V lookup: CDR1 MNHEY, CDR2 SVGAGI. This chain's CDR3 is CASRQGLATDTQYF. Written as DNA, the CDR3 is TGTGCCAGCAGGCAAGGGCTAGCGACAGATACGCAGTATTTT.

The rearrangement joins TRBV7-9 to TRBJ2-7, with D possibly matching TRBD2 (5 bases). V was pared by 10 bases and J by 4 bases, with 11 bases between. This CDR3 contains 11 residues. Germline V gene sequence: CDR1 SEHNR, CDR2 FQNEAQ (reference sequence). For the CDR3, the DNA is TGTGCCAATTCGAGGGAGTACGAGCAGTACTTC. Translated: CANSREYEQYF.

This clone has a handful of counts. J is TRBJ2-1 and V is TRBV6-6; 13 nucleotides line up with TRBD2. The CDR3 length is 16 residues. J lost 9 bases, V lost 6 bases, and 11 bases had no gene match. Germline V CDR1 and CDR2: MNHNY, SVGAGI (reference sequence). CDR3 coding DNA: TGTGCCAGCAGACCCGGGACTAGCGGGATACGAGGTGAGCAGTTCTTC. Translated, it gives CASRPGTSGIRGEQFF.

This chain uses TRBV25-1 with TRBJ2-1; the match to TRBD2 covers 11 bases. Unmatched junction bases numbered 11, after V lost 3 bases and J lost 4 bases. Germline CDR1 and CDR2: MGHDK and SYGVNS. There are 18 residues in the CDR3. The CDR3 bases are TGTGCCAGCAGTGACCCAACTAGGACTAGCGGGTCGTACAATGAGCAGTTCTTC. It encodes CASSDPTRTSGSYNEQFF. Supplemented by reference TRBV25-1 and TRBJ2-1, the full variable domain reads EADIYQTPRYLVIGTGKKITLECSQTMGHDKMYWYQQDPGMELHLIHYSYGVNSTEKGDLSSESTVSRIRTEHFPLTLESARPSHTSQYLCASSDPTRTSGSYNEQFFGPGTRLTVL.

The chain uses TRBV2 and TRBJ2-7; tentatively, D is TRBD1 (5 bases). Between the trimmed V and J ends, which lost 8 bases and 7 bases, there was a span of 21 bases. Per the germline V gene, CDR1 is SNHLY and CDR2 is FYNNEI. This CDR3 is built from 14 residues. The CDR3 sequence: CASSKGQGWREQYF. CDR3 nucleotide sequence: TGTGCCAGCTCGAAGGGTCAGGGTTGGAGAGAGCAGTACTTC.

The chain links TRBV6-1 to TRBJ1-1, with a possible D match to TRBD1 (5 bases). The V gene's germline CDR1 is MNHNS and CDR2 SASEGT. The V end was cut by 5 bases, the J end by 5 bases, with 15 bases between. The CDR3 is 14 amino acids. CDR3 DNA: TGTGCCAGCAGTCGAGCGCCCCGGGGGACTGAAGCTTTCTTT. Encoded protein: CASSRAPRGTEAFF.

This clone was detected a few times. The chain combines TRBV10-2 with TRBJ2-7; D may match TRBD1 or TRBD2 (5 bases each). CDR3 length equals 13 residues. V was shortened by 0 bases and J by 3 bases, with 6 bases between the two germline ends. Germline-derived CDR1 and CDR2 are WSHSY and SAAADI. This CDR3 is CASSESGVYEQYF. CDR3 coding DNA: TGCGCCAGCAGTGAGTCGGGGGTCTACGAGCAGTACTTC.

The chain combines TRBV4-1 with TRBJ1-4, with TRBD1 matching over 8 bases. Trimming cost V 4 bases and J 3 bases; bases outside gene matches: 16. Germline loops: CDR1 MGHRA, CDR2 YSYEKL. The CDR3 has 19 residues. The CDR3 is CASSPTKGQATQANEKLFF. The CDR3 region has the DNA TGCGCCAGCAGCCCCACCAAGGGACAGGCTACGCAAGCTAATGAAAAACTGTTTTTT.

The V and J genes are TRBV25-1 and TRBJ2-7, with D possibly matching TRBD2 (6 bases). With 1 base removed from V and 4 bases from J, the gap between germline ends came to 14 bases. Germline CDR1 is MGHDK and CDR2 is SYGVNS. CDR3 size: 15 residues. DNA of the CDR3: TGTGCCAGCAGTGAATCCGACGGGGGATATTACGAGCAGTACTTC. This gives the protein CASSESDGGYYEQYF.

This sequence joins TRBV28 and TRBJ2-7; D is uncertain. Germline V CDR1 and CDR2: MDHEN, SYDVKM. This CDR3 is 13 amino acids long. Trimming removed 1 base at V and 6 bases at J, with 10 bases between. As DNA, the CDR3 is TGTGCCAGCAGTTTATCATCCGGGTTCGAGCAGTACTTC. Protein product: CASSLSSGFEQYF.

This chain links TRBV25-1 with TRBJ2-1; D is ambiguous. The CDR3 covers 14 residues. Looked up from germline, CDR1 is MGHDK and CDR2 is SYGVNS. V was pared by 6 bases and J by 2 bases, with 11 bases between. The CDR3 sequence is CASRADFTYNEQFF. The CDR3 DNA is TGTGCCAGCAGGGCTGATTTCACCTACAATGAGCAGTTCTTC.

This chain joins TRBV7-2 and TRBJ2-1, with D perhaps being TRBD1 or TRBD2 (5 bases each). The CDR3 contains 16 residues. Per the germline V gene, CDR1 is SGHTA and CDR2 is FQGNSA. V lost 3 bases to trimming and J lost 0 bases, with 12 bases between them. CDR3 bases: TGTGCCAGCAGCTTCGGGGCAGTTACCTCCTACAATGAGCAGTTCTTC. Translation gives CASSFGAVTSYNEQFF.

V and J are TRBV5-4 and TRBJ2-7; 9 bases match TRBD1. Germline V gene data show CDR1 as SGHNT and CDR2 as YYREEE (reference sequence). V trimming: 4 bases; J trimming: 1 base; junction bases outside the gene matches: 9. The length of the CDR3 is 16 residues. CDR3 amino acids: CASSRVTGQGSYEQYF. The CDR3 region has the DNA TGTGCCAGCAGCCGGGTGACCGGACAGGGGTCCTACGAGCAGTACTTC.

This chain connects TRBV19 to TRBJ1-5; TRBD1 is a possible D gene (6 bases). In germline, CDR1 is LNHDA, CDR2 SQIVND (reference sequence). The CDR3 length is 17 residues. Between the trimmed V and J ends, which lost 0 bases and 0 bases, there was a span of 12 bases. CDR3: CASSIDPQGYSNQPQHF. For the CDR3, the DNA is TGTGCCAGTAGTATAGATCCACAGGGATATAGCAATCAGCCCCAGCATTTT.

The chain joins TRBV14 to TRBJ2-6; 7 nucleotides line up with TRBD1. Germline CDR1 and CDR2: SGHDN and FVKESK. The CDR3 has 18 residues. Germline trimming cut 3 bases from V and 0 bases from J; bases unmatched to any gene: 8. CDR3 sequence reads: CASSHTGTASSGANVLTF. The CDR3 bases are TGTGCCAGCAGCCATACCGGGACAGCTAGCTCTGGGGCCAACGTCCTGACTTTC. Based on the CDR3 plus reference TRBV14 and TRBJ2-6, the full variable domain is EAGVTQFPSHSVIEKGQTVTLRCDPISGHDNLYWYRRVMGKEIKFLLHFVKESKQDESGMPNNRFLAERTGGTYSTLKVQPAELEDSGVYFCASSHTGTASSGANVLTFGAGSRLTVL.

The chain is built from TRBV4-1 and TRBJ1-4; 8 nucleotides align to TRBD1. From germline, CDR1 is MGHRA and CDR2 YSYEKL. The junction had 10 bases not matched to a gene; V was cut back by 4 bases and J by 0 bases. This CDR3 has 18 amino acids. The CDR3 sequence is CASSPRTGRFATNEKLFF. The CDR3 bases are TGCGCCAGCAGCCCGAGGACAGGGAGATTTGCAACTAATGAAAAACTGTTTTTT.